A selection of T cell receptor beta chains follows, all from one sample in a study of blood T cell repertoires in COVID-19. Repertoires were generated with immunoSEQ multiplex PCR, while TCRdb's copy carries only in-frame clones and drops some. This table has some 150,000 clones, under 95% appearing once. Sequenced sample: peripheral blood. The origin of the receptors is a man aged 50 to 60 with acute or convalescent COVID-19. The CDR3 runs from the conserved cysteine through the conserved F or W. A D gene is named only where the DNA matches it firmly.

cdr3_aa d_call v_call
CASRPLTGTGGNTEAFF TRBD1 TRBV7-9
CASGEGLLRFF . TRBV10-2
CAWRRQGARNQPQHF TRBD1 TRBV30
CASREGRYQPQHF . TRBV2
CASSQDGWGDEQFF . TRBV14
CASSPWDPAGSYEQYF TRBD2 TRBV18
CASSGGLATRWETQYF TRBD2 TRBV28
CASSEYSVTSTDTQYF . TRBV25-1
CASSLAGVDTEAFF . TRBV5-1
CASSPPGGRDTGELFF . TRBV18
CASTRPNYGYTF . TRBV28
CATKKDSLAYEQYF . TRBV15
CAISEGTGGARGYTF TRBD1 TRBV10-3
CSVAVTLGATSYEQYF . TRBV29-1
CSVTGEGYGYTF . TRBV29-1
CASTLGRVQDYEQFF . TRBV5-1
CASSPLDRGAEKLFF TRBD1 TRBV7-8
CSVKKSEETQYF . TRBV29-1
CASSPGQSTDTQYF . TRBV5-1
CASSLEPRGHRNEQFF TRBD1 TRBV11-2
CASSNTDRAYGYTF TRBD1 TRBV19
CASSPRTGNTGELFF TRBD1 TRBV11-3
CSVVSQINNEQFF . TRBV29-1
CASSPPGLVAEQYF TRBD2 TRBV11-2
CASSSGLNQPQHF . TRBV5-8
CASSLAWAAQGEQFF . TRBV7-2
CASSQGGEDRVYEQYF TRBD1 TRBV4-2
CASKGQVNEKLFF TRBD1 TRBV2
CAWSGVANEKLFF . TRBV30
CASSPTRRGTGANVLTF . TRBV9
CASSLADSYTGELFF . TRBV11-2
CASSRGTGVLEQYF TRBD1 TRBV3-1/TRBV3-2
CASRISGVGSSPLHF . TRBV28
CASSPRWGQGLNEQFF TRBD1 TRBV3-1/TRBV3-2
CASSLDPTGRVDQPQHF TRBD1 TRBV7-2
CASGRGLMNTEAFF . TRBV5-1
CASSVGQNDIQYF . TRBV10-1
CASSFWGDSYNEQFF . TRBV7-9
CASSSSLGSSYNEQFF . TRBV6-5
CASSLGTVTNQPQHF . TRBV7-8
CASNTGPGQPQHF . TRBV6-6
CASSERFSGQHF . TRBV28
CASSKGLAGGYEQFF TRBD2 TRBV11-3
CAWGRLETQYF . TRBV30
CATKPNRDSETQYF . TRBV10-3
CASSPRRVEHQPQHF . TRBV21-1
CASRGGQRATYEQYF . TRBV9
CASSLGGGQETQYF TRBD2 TRBV7-3
CASSIDRGLAVAEQFF TRBD2 TRBV19
CASSLVPTGYGYTF . TRBV28
CASSSGGSANIQYF TRBD1 TRBV7-9
CASSPRTGENQPQHF TRBD1 TRBV2
CATGTGVHLEQFF TRBD1 TRBV24-1
CASSPRAVTGGSPYEQYF TRBD2 TRBV18
CASSSLARNEQFF . TRBV6-5
CASSSWTGGEVNTEAFF TRBD1 TRBV27
CASSPRDRVGEKLFF TRBD1 TRBV6-5
CASDTGTGFGKLFF TRBD1 TRBV2
CASSKDGKHYDEQYF . TRBV21-1